The present entry profiles one T cell receptor beta chain with its context. Every isolated RNA sample was fully reverse transcribed, so sequencing captured expressed TCRB transcripts. The assay was immunoSEQ multiplex PCR, and TCRdb's table has in-frame clones only and misses some. Among 350,000 or so clones listed, about 19% were seen once. This entry is derived from a study of beta chain features in type 1 diabetes. The CDR3 consists of 14 residues. Deletions cut 7 bases from V and 4 bases from J, with 13 bases between. Per the germline V gene, CDR1 is SEHNR and CDR2 is FQNEAQ (reference sequence). Material: naive CD4+ T cells from blood. This receptor was obtained from a woman aged 18-29 years in good health. The V call is TRBV7-9, the J call TRBJ2-2; perhaps TRBD2 as D (5 bases). The CDR3 is CASNRLASTGELFF. The DNA for the CDR3 is TGTGCCAGCAATCGTTTAGCGAGCACCGGGGAGCTGTTTTTT.